Listed here are 19 T cell receptor beta chains from one sample, sequenced in a study of PD-L1 blockade in urothelial cancer. Time point denoted: pretreatment peripheral blood. This table comes from immunoSEQ multiplex PCR, and its TCRdb copy is limited to in-frame clones, with some not included. The sample has tens of thousands of clones; around 91% are singletons. The starting material was PBMCs, obtained around atezolizumab (anti-PD-L1) treatment. These receptors came from a man in his sixties with urothelial cancer.

V and J are TRBV6-1 and TRBJ1-2; the match to TRBD1 covers 7 bases. Germline CDR1 MNHNS, CDR2 SASEGT. The CDR3 contains 15 residues. After removal of 3 bases from V and 4 bases from J, the junction contained 8 bases not matched to a gene. The CDR3 coding sequence is TGTGCCAGCAGTGAGGGTTACAGGGGTCCCTATGGCTACACCTTC. Translation gives CASSEGYRGPYGYTF.

This chain joins TRBV7-6 and TRBJ2-1; D might be TRBD1 (5 bases). CDR3 size: 16 residues. With 2 bases removed from V and 0 bases from J, the gap between germline ends came to 11 bases. CDR1 and CDR2 (germline): SGHVS, FNYEAQ. CDR3 nucleotide sequence: TGTGCCAGCAGCTTACAACAGGCGAGCTCCTACAATGAGCAGTTCTTC. Protein: CASSLQQASSYNEQFF.

This chain uses TRBV6-5 with TRBJ2-5; 8 bases line up with TRBD2. Looked up from germline, CDR1 is MNHEY and CDR2 is SVGAGI. Trimming at V came to 4 bases and at J to 2 bases, leaving 3 bases not matched to a gene. The CDR3 is 14 residues long. The CDR3 region is CASSFTSGQETQYF. Written as DNA, the CDR3 is TGTGCCAGCAGTTTCACTAGCGGACAAGAGACCCAGTACTTC.

V is TRBV7-8 and J is TRBJ2-5; TRBD2 matches at 15 bases. Germline CDR1 is SGHVS and CDR2 is FQNEAQ. The CDR3 covers 16 residues. Germline trimming cut 5 bases from V and 2 bases from J; bases unmatched to any gene: 3. This CDR3 reads CASSIGTSGGQETQYF. CDR3 nucleotides: TGTGCCAGCAGCATAGGGACTAGCGGGGGGCAAGAGACCCAGTACTTC.

The chain joins TRBV6-5 to TRBJ2-7; weak D call: TRBD2 (6 bases). Germline values: CDR1 MNHEY, CDR2 SVGAGI. CDR3 size: 15 residues. The V end lost 0 bases, the J end lost 3 bases, and 12 bases lay between the germline ends. CDR3 DNA sequence: TGTGCCAGCAGTTACTCGAATCGGGGGAACTACGAGCAGTACTTC. The encoded protein is CASSYSNRGNYEQYF.

This sequence joins TRBV6-5 and TRBJ1-3; D perhaps matches TRBD1 (6 bases). V gave up 0 bases and J gave up 2 bases, with 8 bases separating them. The CDR3 runs 15 residues. Germline CDR1 reads MNHEY; CDR2 reads SVGAGI. The CDR3 loop is CASSYSSGAGNTIYF. The CDR3 nucleotides are TGTGCCAGCAGTTACTCGTCAGGGGCTGGAAACACCATATATTTT.

The chain links TRBV11-2 to TRBJ2-3, with TRBD1 matching 9 bases. Trimming cost V 5 bases and J 4 bases; bases outside gene matches: 7. The CDR3 length is 15 residues. The germline V gene encodes CDR1 SGHAT and CDR2 FQNNGV. The CDR3 nucleotides read TGTGCCAGCAGCACATACAGGGGGCCGGCAGATACGCAGTATTTT. Translated: CASSTYRGPADTQYF.

J is TRBJ2-5 and V is TRBV6-1, with D perhaps TRBD1 (7 bases). CDR3 size: 16 residues. CDR1 MNHNS and CDR2 SASEGT come from the germline V gene. The ends were cut back, 3 bases at V and 5 bases at J, with 19 bases in the middle. CDR3 in amino acids: CASSDLGRGASETQYF. For the CDR3, the DNA is TGTGCCAGCAGTGATTTGGGCAGGGGGGCTTCGGAGACCCAGTACTTC.

This chain joins TRBV19 and TRBJ1-1, with 8 bases lining up with TRBD1. V was pared by 5 bases and J by 3 bases, with 8 bases of the junction left unmatched. The CDR3 covers 15 residues. The germline CDR1 and CDR2 sequences are LNHDA and SQIVND (reference sequence). The CDR3 sequence: CASSQGARTDTEAFF. CDR3 DNA sequence: TGTGCCAGTAGTCAGGGGGCGCGTACGGACACTGAAGCTTTCTTT.

This clone was detected a few times. The chain links TRBV21-1 to TRBJ1-5; TRBD1 is the table's D call, not checked against the DNA. TRBV21-1 corresponds to a pseudogene. The CDR3 runs 15 residues. This chain's CDR3 is CASSRLTGGPQPQHF. In DNA, the CDR3 is TGTGCCAGCAGCCGACTGACAGGGGGCCCTCAGCCCCAGCATTTT.

The chain combines TRBV4-3 with TRBJ2-3; TRBD2 matches at 10 bases. The CDR3 is made up of 16 amino acids. V shed 1 base and J 6 bases; nucleotides not matched to a gene: 7. The germline CDR1 and CDR2 sequences are LGHNA and YSLEER. CDR3 in amino acids: CASSQGPAGGRDTQYF. The CDR3 bases are TGCGCCAGCAGCCAAGGTCCAGCGGGGGGGCGGGATACGCAGTATTTT.

The rearrangement joins TRBV29-1 to TRBJ1-2; 9 bases align to TRBD1. This CDR3 spans 15 amino acids. J gave up 3 bases and V 4 bases, and 9 bases lay outside the gene matches. Germline CDR1 reads SQVTM; CDR2 reads ANQGSEA. Written as DNA, the CDR3 is TGCAGCGTTGCACAGGGGGCGGCTTTGGACTATGGCTACACCTTC. It codes for CSVAQGAALDYGYTF.

This chain links TRBV2 with TRBJ2-1, with TRBD2 matching 7 bases. CDR3 length equals 12 residues. J gave up 7 bases and V 4 bases, and 1 base lay outside the gene matches. Germline V gene data show CDR1 as SNHLY and CDR2 as FYNNEI. The CDR3 DNA reads TGTGCCAGCAGTGGACTAGCTAATGAGCAGTTCTTC. Translation: CASSGLANEQFF.

The V call is TRBV6-6, the J call TRBJ2-3, with 12 positions matching TRBD1. Germline CDR1 MNHNY, CDR2 SVGAGI (reference sequence). The CDR3 is 16 amino acids. The junction had 7 bases not matched to a gene; V was cut back by 8 bases and J by 1 base. The CDR3 region has the DNA TGTGCCAGCCACCGGGACAGGGGGCGCGGCACAGATACGCAGTATTTT. Protein: CASHRDRGRGTDTQYF.

This sequence joins TRBV11-1 and TRBJ1-2; TRBD1 matches 9 bases. Germline V gene data show CDR1 as SGHAT and CDR2 as FQDESV (reference sequence). The CDR3 loop spans 14 amino acids. Trimming cost V 5 bases and J 5 bases; bases outside gene matches: 6. The CDR3 nucleotides read TGTGCCAGCAGCCCCGGGACAGGGAGATATGGCTACACCTTC. Amino acids: CASSPGTGRYGYTF. Full variable domain (remainder filled in from reference TRBV11-1 and TRBJ1-2): EAEVAQSPRYKITEKSQAVAFWCDPISGHATLYWYRQILGQGPELLVQFQDESVVDDSQLPKDRFSAERLKGVDSTLKIQPAELGDSAMYLCASSPGTGRYGYTFGSGTRLTVV.

The chain combines TRBV5-1 with TRBJ2-7; 12 bases align to TRBD2. J lost 2 bases, V lost 3 bases, and 6 bases had no gene match. Germline CDR1 SGHRS, CDR2 YFSETQ. The CDR3 spans 16 residues. CDR3 region: CASSYATSGGTYEQYF. For the CDR3, the DNA is TGCGCCAGCAGCTATGCGACTAGCGGGGGAACCTACGAGCAGTACTTC. The full variable domain, completed using reference TRBV5-1 and TRBJ2-7, is KAGVTQTPRYLIKTRGQQVTLSCSPISGHRSVSWYQQTPGQGLQFLFEYFSETQRNKGNFPGRFSGRQFSNSRSEMNVSTLELGDSALYLCASSYATSGGTYEQYFGPGTRLTVT.

This clone was recorded once. The chain couples TRBV7-9 to TRBJ2-5; D might be TRBD2 (6 bases). The DNA end favors TRBJ2-7, so the J call may be wrong. CDR1 and CDR2 (germline): SEHNR, FQNEAQ (reference sequence). The CDR3 contains 17 residues. In DNA form, the CDR3 reads TGTGCCAGCAGCGGAGGGCGGGTTGGCGGGCCCTACTACGAGCAGTACTTC. Protein: CASSGGRVGGPYYEQYF.

This clone appeared a single time. This chain joins TRBV5-1 and TRBJ2-3; 12 bases fit TRBD2. CDR1 is SGHRS, CDR2 YFSETQ, per germline. Unmatched junction bases numbered 3, after V lost 4 bases and J lost 0 bases. This CDR3 spans 16 amino acids. CDR3 sequence reads: CASSIGTSGSTDTQYF. The DNA of the CDR3 is TGCGCCAGCAGCATCGGGACTAGCGGGAGCACAGATACGCAGTATTTT.

The rearrangement joins TRBV7-2 to TRBJ2-1, with a possible D match to TRBD2 (5 bases). From germline, CDR1 is SGHTA and CDR2 FQGNSA. The CDR3 is 15 residues long. Deletions cut 0 bases from V and 4 bases from J, with 10 bases between. The CDR3 DNA is TGTGCCAGCAGCTTAGCAGCGGTGGGGTACAATGAGCAGTTCTTC. It specifies CASSLAAVGYNEQFF.